What follows are 4 T cell receptor beta chains derived from one specimen sequenced in a study of graft-versus-host responses after intestinal transplantation. Which antigens these TCRs recognize remains unknown. The assay was immunoSEQ multiplex PCR, and TCRdb's table has in-frame clones only and misses some. The sample carries more than 100,000 clones, around 95% recorded once. The sequenced sample was unstimulated CD8+ T cells sorted from spleen or lymph node cells, obtained before intestinal transplant. The source is a human donor who received an intestinal transplant.

The chain has TRBV4-2 and TRBJ2-5, with 12 bases identical to TRBD1. The end of the DNA fits TRBJ2-7 better, so the J call may be wrong. CDR1 is LGHNA, CDR2 YNFKEQ, per germline. This CDR3 comprises 15 residues. CDR3 sequence: CASSLGTGGGYEQYF. CDR3 DNA: TGTGCCAGCAGCCTCGGGACAGGGGGCGGGTACGAGCAGTACTTC.

The rearrangement joins TRBV7-9 to TRBJ1-1; TRBD1 is a possible D gene (5 bases). V was trimmed by 2 bases and J by 1 base, leaving 8 bases between them. Germline values: CDR1 SEHNR, CDR2 FQNEAQ (reference sequence). The CDR3 is made up of 14 amino acids. The CDR3 here is CASSLWGRNTEAFF. CDR3 sequence (DNA): TGTGCCAGCAGCTTATGGGGGAGGAACACTGAAGCTTTCTTT.

The chain links TRBV7-6 to TRBJ2-2, with D possibly TRBD1 on 5 matching bases. In germline, CDR1 is SGHVS, CDR2 FNYEAQ. The V gene lost 5 bases and the J gene lost 2 bases, with 15 bases spanning the gap. The CDR3 is 16 amino acids. The DNA for the CDR3 is TGTGCCAGCAGCCGATTACTCAGGGAAAACACCGGGGAGCTGTTTTTT. It yields the protein CASSRLLRENTGELFF.

The J gene is TRBJ1-5, the V gene TRBV28; 11 bases map to TRBD1. This CDR3 region has 18 residues. V shed 6 bases and J 0 bases; nucleotides not matched to a gene: 10. Looked up from germline, CDR1 is MDHEN and CDR2 is SYDVKM. The CDR3 DNA reads TGTGCCAGCAGGTCCGGGACAGGGGGAACATATAGCAATCAGCCCCAGCATTTT. Encoded protein: CASRSGTGGTYSNQPQHF. The full variable domain, in which reference TRBV28 and TRBJ1-5 provide the parts outside the CDR3, is DVKVTQSSRYLVKRTGEKVFLECVQDMDHENMFWYRQDPGLGLRLIYFSYDVKMKEKGDIPEGYSVSREKKERFSLILESASTNQTSMYLCASRSGTGGTYSNQPQHFGDGTRLSIL.